The rows below give T cell receptor beta chains drawn from one sample of a study of tumor and adjacent non-tumor tissue in lung cancer. TCRdb re-called the multiplex PCR reads through MiXCR, storing one row per CDR3 protein. Of fewer than 130,000 distinct CDR3 sequences listed, roughly 84% are singletons. The sequencing input was lung tumor tissue. These receptor sequences come from a man between 65 and 79 years old with non-small cell lung cancer. The CDR3 runs from the conserved cysteine through the conserved F or W. A D gene is named only where the DNA matches it firmly. Size values are once, few and many counts, or a class for expanded clones, and some rows have none.

size: NA
V: TRBV28
J: TRBJ2-1
D: TRBD2
DNA: TGTTCCAGCAGTCCCCCCCCGGGGAGGGCAAACAATGAGCAGTTCTTC
CDR3: CSSSPPPGRANNEQFF

size: NA
V: TRBV11-1
J: TRBJ2-7
D: TRBD1
DNA: TGTGCCAGCAGCTTATTGCGACAGGGGGCCTACGAGCAGTACTTC
CDR3: CASSLLRQGAYEQYF

size: NA
V: TRBV29-1
J: TRBJ2-7
D: NA
DNA: TGCAGCGTCGAGGGGGGGCGGGGAAGCTCCTACGAGCACTACTTC
CDR3: CSVEGGRGSSYEHYF

size: NA
V: TRBV10-3
J: TRBJ2-7
D: NA
DNA: TGTGCCATCAGTGGTGCAGGGAACCCCTACGATCAATACTTC
CDR3: CAISGAGNPYDQYF

size: NA
V: TRBV5-6
J: TRBJ2-1
D: NA
DNA: TGTGCCAGCAGCTTCAGGAGGGGGTCCTACAATGAGCGTTTCTTC
CDR3: CASSFRRGSYNERFF

size: NA
V: TRBV10-3
J: TRBJ2-7
D: NA
DNA: TGTGCCGTCAGGGGAACAGGGTTCTACGAGCAGTACTTC
CDR3: CAVRGTGFYEQYF

size: NA
V: TRBV7-9
J: TRBJ2-1
D: TRBD1
DNA: TGTGTCAGCAGCTTGGACAGGGTGAACCAAGAGACCCAGTTCTTC
CDR3: CVSSLDRVNQETQFF

size: NA
V: TRBV6-2/TRBV6-3
J: TRBJ1-5
D: NA
DNA: TGTACCAGCAGTTATCACAGGGAAAATCAGTCCCAGCATTTT
CDR3: CTSSYHRENQSQHF

size: NA
V: TRBV5-6
J: TRBJ2-1
D: TRBD2
DNA: TGTGCCAGCAGCCCGTGGCGGGGGAAATGCAATGAGCAGTTCTTC
CDR3: CASSPWRGKCNEQFF

size: NA
V: TRBV28
J: TRBJ2-5
D: NA
DNA: TGTCCCGGCAGTTTTGTCAGGGGTTGGCAAGAGACCCAGTACTTC
CDR3: CPGSFVRGWQETQYF

size: NA
V: TRBV28
J: TRBJ2-5
D: NA
DNA: TGTGCCAGCAATTTATCTGGCAGCGAGACCCAGTACTTC
CDR3: CASNLSGSETQYF

size: medium-sized
V: TRBV29-1
J: TRBJ2-2
D: NA
DNA: TGCAGCGTTGAGGGGGCCGGGGAGCTGTTTTTT
CDR3: CSVEGAGELFF

size: NA
V: TRBV10-2
J: TRBJ2-4
D: NA
DNA: TGCGCCAGCAATGAGTATCGCGACCGGTGGAACATTCAGTACTTC
CDR3: CASNEYRDRWNIQYF

size: NA
V: TRBV6-6
J: TRBJ1-3
D: NA
DNA: TGTGCCAGCAGTTACCCAGGCAGGCAATCCACCATATATTTT
CDR3: CASSYPGRQSTIYF

size: NA
V: TRBV4-2
J: TRBJ2-5
D: NA
DNA: TGTGCCAGCAAGCCAATGGTCGGAGGACAATTTGAAGAGACCCAGTACTTC
CDR3: CASKPMVGGQFEETQYF

size: NA
V: TRBV30
J: TRBJ2-5
D: NA
DNA: TGTGTCTGGAGGACGGAGACACAGTACTTC
CDR3: CVWRTETQYF

size: NA
V: TRBV19
J: TRBJ1-5
D: TRBD1
DNA: TGTGCCAGTAGTATCCCGACAGGGGGGGACAATCAGCCCCAGCATTTT
CDR3: CASSIPTGGDNQPQHF

size: NA
V: TRBV11-1
J: TRBJ1-1
D: NA
DNA: TGTACCAGCAGCCAGGGGATAAGGAACACGGAAGCCTTCTTT
CDR3: CTSSQGIRNTEAFF

size: NA
V: TRBV4-1
J: TRBJ1-5
D: TRBD1
DNA: TGCGCCATCAGCCTTATACAGGGACAGGTAAATCTGCCCCAGCATTTT
CDR3: CAISLIQGQVNLPQHF

size: NA
V: TRBV6-2/TRBV6-3
J: TRBJ1-5
D: NA
DNA: TGTGCCAGTAATCCTCTGATGAATGGACATCGCAATCAGCCCCAGCATTTT
CDR3: CASNPLMNGHRNQPQHF

size: NA
V: TRBV11-2
J: TRBJ2-1
D: NA
DNA: TGTGCCAGCAGCTTACATCTGCGGGAATGGGCCTCCTACAATGAGGAGTTCTTC
CDR3: CASSLHLREWASYNEEFF

size: NA
V: TRBV6-1
J: TRBJ2-1
D: NA
DNA: TGTGCCAGCATCCTAAGGGGGTGCACAGGGTCCAATGAGCAGTTCTTC
CDR3: CASILRGCTGSNEQFF

size: few
V: TRBV5-1
J: TRBJ2-3
D: NA
DNA: TGCGCCAGCAGCTCGGACACGACCGATACGCAGTATTTT
CDR3: CASSSDTTDTQYF

size: NA
V: TRBV4-1
J: TRBJ1-2
D: NA
DNA: TGCACCAGCAGCCAAGATGTCCAGGGGCGGGATGGCTACACCTTC
CDR3: CTSSQDVQGRDGYTF

size: NA
V: TRBV11-2
J: TRBJ2-1
D: NA
DNA: TGTGCCAACATCTTAGAACGTCTGGGGCGGACTTCCTATAATGAGCAGTTCTTC
CDR3: CANILERLGRTSYNEQFF

size: NA
V: TRBV5-5
J: TRBJ1-1
D: TRBD1
DNA: TGTGCCAGCAGTTACATGCAGGGACAGGGTGCGGGTATGACTGAAGCTTTCTTT
CDR3: CASSYMQGQGAGMTEAFF

size: NA
V: TRBV11-2
J: TRBJ1-1
D: NA
DNA: TGTGCTAGCAGCTTCGGTGGGGGCCGGACTGATGCTTTCTTT
CDR3: CASSFGGGRTDAFF

size: NA
V: TRBV6-5
J: TRBJ2-5
D: TRBD2
DNA: TGTGCCAGCAGTTGGGGGGGAGAGACCCAATGCTTC
CDR3: CASSWGGETQCF

size: NA
V: TRBV11-3
J: TRBJ1-1
D: NA
DNA: TGTGCTAGCAGCTTCTTCAGCATCACGATGAACACTGAAACTTTCTTT
CDR3: CASSFFSITMNTETFF

size: NA
V: TRBV6-1
J: TRBJ2-7
D: TRBD2
DNA: TGTGCCTGCAGGCGGACTAGCGGGTCCTACGAGCAGTACTTC
CDR3: CACRRTSGSYEQYF

size: NA
V: TRBV28
J: TRBJ2-7
D: NA
DNA: TGTGCAAGCGCTTCCCGGCGTGCCGGGGGTTACAAGCAGTACTTC
CDR3: CASASRRAGGYKQYF

size: once
V: TRBV4-1
J: TRBJ2-1
D: NA
DNA: TGCACCAGCGTACCAGCCGCGGGGACAAGGTCCTACAATGAGCAGTTCTTC
CDR3: CTSVPAAGTRSYNEQFF

size: NA
V: TRBV6-6
J: TRBJ2-1
D: NA
DNA: TGTGTCAGCAGTTCACAGGGCTCGAGTGAGCAGTTCTTC
CDR3: CVSSSQGSSEQFF

size: NA
V: TRBV12-3/TRBV12-4
J: TRBJ1-1
D: NA
DNA: TGTGCCAGCAGTTTTAAGGGGACCCTGAACACTAAAGCTTTCTTT
CDR3: CASSFKGTLNTKAFF

size: NA
V: TRBV20-1
J: TRBJ1-5
D: NA
DNA: TGCAGTGCTAGTTTGGTCCGGGCTAGCAATCAGCCCCAGCATTTT
CDR3: CSASLVRASNQPQHF

size: NA
V: TRBV5-1
J: TRBJ2-3
D: NA
DNA: TGCGCCAGTGCCAAAGGGGATTTGCAGTATTTT
CDR3: CASAKGDLQYF

size: NA
V: TRBV5-4
J: TRBJ1-6
D: TRBD1
DNA: TGTGCGAGCAGCACCGGGACAGGGGGAGGGATTAATTCACTCCTCCACTTT
CDR3: CASSTGTGGGINSLLHF

size: NA
V: TRBV28
J: TRBJ1-4
D: NA
DNA: TGTGCAAGCAGTCCCTGGTCCCTAACTAATGAAAAAGTGTTTTTT
CDR3: CASSPWSLTNEKVFF

size: NA
V: TRBV29-1
J: TRBJ2-3
D: TRBD1
DNA: TGCAGCACCAGGGGGCCTTTCAATACGCAGTATTTT
CDR3: CSTRGPFNTQYF

size: NA
V: TRBV5-1
J: TRBJ1-5
D: NA
DNA: TGCGCCGGCAGCTTGACCGGACATTTTTTTAAGTCCCAACATTTT
CDR3: CAGSLTGHFFKSQHF

size: many
V: TRBV11-2
J: TRBJ2-7
D: NA
DNA: TGTGCCAGCAGCCTAGGAGGGAACGAGCAGTACTTC
CDR3: CASSLGGNEQYF

size: NA
V: TRBV28
J: TRBJ2-3
D: NA
DNA: TGTGCCAGCACTGGGACAAACAACCCCTTGGCCCAGTATTTT
CDR3: CASTGTNNPLAQYF

size: NA
V: TRBV11-3
J: TRBJ2-5
D: TRBD1
DNA: TGTGCCAGGAGCCAAGGACAGGGGGTACACGTAACCCAGTACTTC
CDR3: CARSQGQGVHVTQYF

size: NA
V: TRBV6-5
J: TRBJ1-6
D: NA
DNA: TGTGCCAGCTGTTATTCCGACGGTAAAAATTCACTCCTCCGCTTT
CDR3: CASCYSDGKNSLLRF

size: NA
V: TRBV20-1
J: TRBJ1-3
D: NA
DNA: TGTAGTGCTAGAGCTAGCAGCTCTGGAAACGCCATATATTTT
CDR3: CSARASSSGNAIYF

size: NA
V: TRBV11-3
J: TRBJ1-1
D: TRBD1
DNA: TGTGTCAGCAACTTAAAGACAGGGTGGATGAACACTGATGCTTTCTTT
CDR3: CVSNLKTGWMNTDAFF

size: NA
V: TRBV11-3
J: TRBJ2-2
D: NA
DNA: TGTGCCAGCAGCTTAGTAGTCCTGGGGGAGCTGTTTTTT
CDR3: CASSLVVLGELFF

size: many
V: TRBV6-5
J: TRBJ1-1
D: NA
DNA: TGTGCCAGCAGTTACAGCGCCGCGAGGACTGAAGCTTTCTTT
CDR3: CASSYSAARTEAFF